This is a list of T cell receptor beta chains from one sample in a study of PD-1 blockade in classical Hodgkin lymphoma. Here immunoSEQ multiplex PCR was the method, and the copy in TCRdb shows in-frame clones only, minus some. The data show about 12,000 clones, more than 60% seen once. The source was CD4+ T cells from blood, collected at baseline. These receptors were collected from a human donor with classical Hodgkin lymphoma. The CDR3 runs from the conserved cysteine through the conserved F or W. Fields, in order: clone size, D gene, V gene, J gene, CDR3 protein, CDR3 DNA. The D gene is left open where the match is weak. Only some rows state a clone size, as once, few, many or a class for expanded clones.

once	TRBD2	TRBV4-2	TRBJ2-3	CASSQDLAITSGGRGDTQYF	TGTGCCAGCAGCCAAGATCTGGCTATAACTAGCGGGGGGCGCGGAGATACGCAGTATTTT
few	NA	TRBV7-3	TRBJ2-1	CASSLILGGEQFF	TGTGCCAGCAGCTTAATATTGGGGGGTGAGCAGTTCTTC
few	NA	TRBV4-3	TRBJ2-2	CASSLEPLTGELFF	TGCGCCAGCAGCCTAGAACCGCTCACCGGGGAGCTGTTTTTT
NA	NA	TRBV10-3	TRBJ2-7	CAISGGRRRENPHEQYF	TGTGCCATCAGTGGGGGGCGGCGCAGGGAAAATCCCCACGAGCAGTACTTC
few	TRBD2	TRBV11-2	TRBJ2-3	CASSQIRLAGVASTDTQYF	TGTGCCAGCAGCCAAATTCGGCTAGCGGGGGTAGCTAGCACAGATACGCAGTATTTT
NA	NA	TRBV7-6	TRBJ2-7	CASSPIGASSYEQYF	TGTGCCAGCAGCCCCATAGGGGCCAGCTCCTACGAGCAGTACTTC
NA	NA	TRBV7-3	TRBJ1-6	CASSLELGAPLHF	TGTGCCAGCAGCTTAGAGTTGGGGGCACCCCTCCACTTT
NA	NA	TRBV7-9	TRBJ2-1	CASSLGGKSSQYEQFF	TGTGCCAGCAGTCTAGGGGGGAAAAGTTCACAATACGAGCAGTTCTTC
NA	NA	TRBV7-2	TRBJ2-7	CASSLGAFYEQYF	TGTGCCAGCAGCCTGGGGGCGTTTTACGAGCAGTACTTC
NA	TRBD1	TRBV4-1	TRBJ2-7	CASSQTVRDRVYEQYF	TGCGCCAGCAGCCAAACTGTGAGAGACAGGGTCTACGAGCAGTACTTC
NA	NA	TRBV5-6	TRBJ2-7	CASSRVGVDEQYF	TGTGCCAGCTCCCGGGTCGGTGTCGACGAGCAGTACTTC
once	TRBD1	TRBV7-2	TRBJ2-1	CASSLGQGAWGGNEQFF	TGTGCCAGCAGCTTAGGACAGGGCGCTTGGGGTGGGAATGAGCAGTTCTTC
NA	NA	TRBV29-1	TRBJ2-7	CSVETATYEQYF	TGCAGCGTTGAGACCGCCACCTACGAGCAGTACTTC
NA	NA	TRBV11-2	TRBJ2-1	CASTPGSNLYNEQFF	TGTGCCAGCACCCCGGGTAGCAACCTCTACAATGAGCAGTTCTTC
NA	NA	TRBV7-2	TRBJ2-7	CASSPDKTYPYEQYF	TGTGCCAGCAGCCCGGACAAGACTTATCCGTACGAGCAGTACTTC
NA	NA	TRBV5-4	TRBJ2-3	CASSLPDTQYF	TGTGCCAGCAGCCTCCCGGATACGCAGTATTTT
NA	TRBD2	TRBV7-2	TRBJ2-1	CASSLSWRGGYNEQFF	TGTGCCAGCAGCTTATCCTGGCGGGGGGGATACAATGAGCAGTTCTTC
NA	NA	TRBV9	TRBJ2-1	CASSVGGLSSGIYNEQFF	TGTGCCAGCAGCGTAGGAGGACTATCTTCCGGGATCTACAATGAGCAGTTCTTC
few	NA	TRBV9	TRBJ2-7	CASSVDGTRYEQYF	TGTGCCAGCAGCGTAGACGGGACAAGATACGAGCAGTACTTC
NA	NA	TRBV19	TRBJ2-3	CASSIDLGTTDTQYF	TGTGCCAGTAGTATAGATCTGGGTACGACAGATACGCAGTATTTT
once	TRBD1	TRBV18	TRBJ1-3	CASSQNQQGASGNTIYF	TGTGCCAGCTCACAGAATCAACAGGGGGCTTCTGGAAACACCATATATTTT
NA	TRBD1	TRBV27	TRBJ1-2	CASRPGTGINYGYTF	TGTGCCAGCAGGCCCGGGACAGGGATTAACTATGGCTACACCTTC
once	NA	TRBV15	TRBJ2-6	CATKAGQPFPGANVLTF	TGTGCCACCAAAGCTGGACAGCCCTTCCCTGGGGCCAACGTCCTGACTTTC
NA	NA	TRBV19	TRBJ1-2	CASSPNGLYYGYTF	TGTGCCAGTAGCCCTAACGGACTCTACTATGGCTACACCTTC
NA	NA	TRBV5-1	TRBJ2-2	CASTIRGTNTGELFF	TGCGCCAGCACCATTAGGGGGACGAACACCGGGGAGCTGTTTTTT
NA	TRBD1	TRBV10-3	TRBJ1-6	CAISESVGQVGSPLHF	TGTGCCATCAGTGAGTCGGTAGGACAGGTGGGCTCACCCCTCCACTTT
NA	NA	TRBV4-3	TRBJ1-5	CASSQDPYPQPQHF	TGCGCCAGCAGCCAAGATCCTTACCCTCAGCCCCAGCATTTT
NA	NA	TRBV4-3	TRBJ2-7	CASSQTNRVGAYEQYF	TGCGCCAGCAGCCAAACCAACAGGGTCGGGGCCTACGAGCAGTACTTC
NA	TRBD1	TRBV29-1	TRBJ2-1	CSVARTGINEQFF	TGCAGCGTTGCTAGGACAGGGATCAATGAGCAGTTCTTC
NA	TRBD2	TRBV18	TRBJ2-2	CASSPSLAGPTGELFF	TGTGCCAGCTCACCAAGCCTAGCGGGGCCCACCGGGGAGCTGTTTTTT
NA	NA	TRBV6-5	TRBJ1-2	CASSNPAMFGYTF	TGTGCCAGCAGCAACCCCGCGATGTTTGGCTACACCTTC
NA	NA	TRBV4-3	TRBJ2-2	CASSQDGAARELFF	TGCGCCAGCAGCCAAGATGGGGCAGCGCGAGAGCTGTTTTTT
NA	TRBD2	TRBV5-4	TRBJ2-7	CASSAGTSFYEQYF	TGTGCCAGCAGCGCCGGGACTAGTTTCTACGAGCAGTACTTC
NA	NA	TRBV5-1	TRBJ1-5	CASSLDVNQPQHF	TGCGCCAGCAGCTTGGACGTCAATCAGCCCCAGCATTTT
NA	TRBD2	TRBV12-5	TRBJ2-3	CASGPGLAGGTDTQYF	TGTGCTAGTGGTCCCGGGCTAGCGGGGGGCACAGATACGCAGTATTTT
NA	NA	TRBV6-5	TRBJ2-7	CASSFIGPGEQYF	TGTGCCAGCAGTTTCATCGGGCCGGGGGAGCAGTACTTC
NA	TRBD1	TRBV7-9	TRBJ2-3	CASSLGDRVADTQYF	TGTGCCAGCAGCTTAGGGGACAGGGTAGCAGATACGCAGTATTTT
NA	TRBD2	TRBV5-8	TRBJ2-5	CASSLVLAGGVETQYF	TGTGCCAGCAGCTTGGTGCTAGCGGGGGGTGTTGAGACCCAGTACTTC
NA	NA	TRBV7-8	TRBJ1-3	CASSSRGVGNTIYF	TGTGCCAGCAGCTCTAGGGGGGTTGGAAACACCATATATTTT
NA	NA	TRBV19	TRBJ1-5	CASKSGDQPQHF	TGTGCCAGTAAGTCGGGTGATCAGCCCCAGCATTTT
NA	NA	TRBV18	TRBJ2-1	CASSPKDHLSYNEQFF	TGTGCCAGCTCACCAAAGGACCACCTTTCCTACAATGAGCAGTTCTTC
few	NA	TRBV4-3	TRBJ2-7	CASSPSYGYEQYF	TGCGCCAGCAGCCCTAGTTACGGCTACGAGCAGTACTTC